The clone carrying this T cell receptor (beta chain) was observed a handful of times. Its antigen is not known. This entry comes from a study of beta chain features in type 1 diabetes. Whole-study context: Patients did not differ from healthy donors in age, gender or cell yield.

Study-wide results and limits: Within patients, naive, central memory and Treg TCRB repertoires seemed more similar than within healthy donors. A pattern of fewer insertions and more deletions at VDJ junctions was seen in type 1 diabetes patients. Any HLA-type effect on TCRB rearrangement remained unresolved here.

Isolated RNA was reverse transcribed in full, so expressed TCRB transcripts were sequenced. The data were produced by immunoSEQ multiplex PCR, yet TCRdb's version contains in-frame clones alone and is incomplete. The sample includes 200,000 to 250,000 clones, approximately 11% of them seen just once. This receptor was identified in a man between 18 and 35 years old in good health. The source material was central memory CD4+ T cells from blood.

The CDR3 nucleotides read TGTGCCACCAGCAGAGGGAAGACTAGCGGGCTATACAATGAGCAGTTCTTC. Protein: CATSRGKTSGLYNEQFF. V and J are TRBV15 and TRBJ2-1; 10 nucleotides agree with TRBD2. This CDR3 spans 17 amino acids. The germline V gene encodes CDR1 LNHNV and CDR2 YYDKDF (reference sequence). V shed 1 base and J 4 bases; nucleotides not matched to a gene: 7.